This TCR beta chain originates from a study of T cells in tuberculosis. Study-wide context: Sequenced TCRs come from CD1B-GMM tetramer-binding T cells. Study-wide points: Active tuberculosis alpha repertoires lay closer to GMM-specific TCRs than controls'.

For this clone: No antigen is known for it. An end of the junction differs from the germline gene, which may be a read error.

Some clones are missing from TCRdb's copy, which holds only in-frame ones; the method was immunoSEQ multiplex PCR. Altogether tens of thousands of clones are present, more than 85% being singletons, with the ten largest covering 6.5% to 9%. The length of the CDR3 is 11 residues. Germline loops: CDR1 LNHDA, CDR2 SQIVND (reference sequence). Sequencing was performed on PBMCs. The chain uses TRBV19 and TRBJ1-2; D remains unclear. The receptor's source is a donor aged 10 to 29 with latent tuberculosis or without tuberculosis infection. CDR3 nucleotide sequence: TGTGCCAGTAGTAACCCGGGGTTGGCATTCTTC. Translation: CASSNPGLAFF.